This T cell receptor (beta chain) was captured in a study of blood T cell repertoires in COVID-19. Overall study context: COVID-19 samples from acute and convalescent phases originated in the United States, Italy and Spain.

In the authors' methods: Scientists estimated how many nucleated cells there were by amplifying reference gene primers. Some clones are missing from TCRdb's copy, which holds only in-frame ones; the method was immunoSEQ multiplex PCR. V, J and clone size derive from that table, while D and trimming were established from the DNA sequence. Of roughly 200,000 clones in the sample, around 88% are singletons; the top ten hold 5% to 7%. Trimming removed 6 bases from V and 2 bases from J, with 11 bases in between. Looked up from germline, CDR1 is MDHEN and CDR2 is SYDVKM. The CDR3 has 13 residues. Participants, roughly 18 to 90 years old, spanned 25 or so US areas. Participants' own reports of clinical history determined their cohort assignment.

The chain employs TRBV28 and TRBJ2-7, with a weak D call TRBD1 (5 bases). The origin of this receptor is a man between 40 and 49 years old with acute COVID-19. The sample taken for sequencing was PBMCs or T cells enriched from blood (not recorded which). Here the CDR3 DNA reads TGTGCCAGCAGCCGAAGACAGCCCTACGAGCAGTACTTC. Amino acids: CASSRRQPYEQYF.